This T cell receptor (beta chain) derives from a study of shared clonotypes between healthy human individuals. Study as a whole: Each donor had three CD4 naive, three CD4 memory, two CD8 naive and one CD8 memory plate.

Sorted subsets were amplified in replicate PCRs using around 0.2 ug DNA, 30,000 to 35,000 T cell genomes. Using immunoSEQ multiplex PCR, the repertoire was profiled, and TCRdb retains in-frame clones only, with some absent. Altogether millions of clones are present, 90% to 95% being singletons, with the ten largest covering 0.13%. CD4+ cells underwent separation, giving CD45RA+ naive and CD45RA-negative memory subsets. A word on this clone: The antigen remains unidentified.

The V gene's germline CDR1 is SGHRS and CDR2 YFSETQ. Losses at the gene ends were 2 bases for V and 2 bases for J; bases not matched to a gene: 8. The CDR3 loop spans 17 amino acids. Study-wide results and limits: It was observed that roughly 4.8% of naive CD4 clonotypes were shared across a handful of donors.

The sequencing sample was made of naive CD4+ T cells sorted from blood. The subset here: CD45RA+ positively selected. This chain links TRBV5-1 with TRBJ2-3; TRBD2 matches at 10 bases. The TCR sequence derives from a young man in good health. CDR3 amino acids: CASSFFSGLAVTDTQYF. The CDR3 nucleotides read TGCGCCAGCAGCTTCTTTTCCGGACTAGCGGTCACAGATACGCAGTATTTT.